This T cell receptor beta chain comes out of a study of blood T cell repertoires in COVID-19. The wider study: Acute and convalescent COVID-19 samples came from the United States, Italy and Spain. PBMCs, B-cell-depleted T cells, or T cells provided the cDNA or gDNA that made up the material.

Trimming stripped 7 bases from V and 4 bases from J, with 10 bases between. Germline CDR1 and CDR2: KGHDR and SFDVKD. The CDR3 loop spans 12 amino acids. As originally analysed: Amplification from reference gene primers served as the basis for estimated nucleated cell counts. Measured with immunoSEQ multiplex PCR; TCRdb has only the in-frame clones, and not every one. The D gene and trimming were derived from the DNA, and the V and J assignments and clone size from that table. There are 140,000 or so clones in the sample; approximately 90% occur only once, and 0.95% lies in the top ten. The sequence derives from a woman aged 50 to 60 with acute or convalescent COVID-19. The sample was peripheral blood. The chain has TRBV24-1 and TRBJ2-7; a possible D gene is TRBD2 (6 bases). The DNA of the CDR3 is TGTGCCACCAGCGACGGGGGTTACGAGCAGTACTTC. Its translation: CATSDGGYEQYF.